This record looks at one T cell receptor (beta chain) sequence and its context. Its antigen is not known. Graves' hyperthyroidism showing no ophthalmopathy progression within 18 months was considered stable. Uncontrolled infection, other autoimmune disease, pregnancy or lactation barred patients from enrollment. Together with thyroid ultrasound, orbital computed tomography, serum thyroxine and TRAb, clinical symptoms were used for diagnoses. This record comes from a study of T cells in Graves' hyperthyroidism and ophthalmopathy. Using RNA transcripts as the source, TCR beta CDR3 regions were amplified. HTBI primers were used for first-round RT-PCR of the TCR CDR3. TCRdb reprocessed the multiplex PCR reads via MiXCR and lists one record per CDR3 protein. The sample lists about 720,000 distinct CDR3 sequences; around 15% were seen once. Study-wide points: Most expanded thyroid clonotypes above 0.001 also appeared in blood.

V was pared by 2 bases and J by 12 bases, with 11 bases between. The CDR3 has 11 amino acids. Germline V gene lookup returns CDR1 DFQATT and CDR2 SNEGSKA (reference sequence). V usage is TRBV20-1 and J usage is TRBJ2-1; a possible D gene is TRBD1 (6 bases). Specimen: blood. The TCR originated in a young man with Graves' hyperthyroidism. CDR3 residues: CSARPRGGQFF. CDR3 bases: TGCAGTGCTAGACCCAGGGGTGGGCAGTTCTTC.